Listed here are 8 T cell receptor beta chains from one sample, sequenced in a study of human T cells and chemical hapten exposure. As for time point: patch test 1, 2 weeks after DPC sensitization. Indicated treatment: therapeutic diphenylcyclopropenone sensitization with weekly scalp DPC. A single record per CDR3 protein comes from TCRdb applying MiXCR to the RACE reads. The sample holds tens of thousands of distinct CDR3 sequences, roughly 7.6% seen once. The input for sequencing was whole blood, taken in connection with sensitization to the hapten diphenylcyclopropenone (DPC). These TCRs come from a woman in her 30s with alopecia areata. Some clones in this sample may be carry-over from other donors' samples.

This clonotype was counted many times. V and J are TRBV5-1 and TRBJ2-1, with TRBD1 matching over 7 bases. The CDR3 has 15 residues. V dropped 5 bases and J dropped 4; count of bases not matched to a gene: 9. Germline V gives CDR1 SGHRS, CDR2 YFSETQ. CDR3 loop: CASREGQPNYNEQFF. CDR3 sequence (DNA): TGCGCCAGCAGAGAGGGACAGCCCAATTACAATGAGCAGTTCTTC.

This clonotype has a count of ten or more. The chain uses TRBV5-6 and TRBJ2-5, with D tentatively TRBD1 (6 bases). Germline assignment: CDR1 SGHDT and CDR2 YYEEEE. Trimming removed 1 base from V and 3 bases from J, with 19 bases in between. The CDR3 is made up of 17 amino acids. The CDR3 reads CASSLRRSVGGEETQYF. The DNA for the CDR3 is TGTGCCAGCAGCTTGAGGCGCAGTGTTGGGGGCGAAGAGACCCAGTACTTC.

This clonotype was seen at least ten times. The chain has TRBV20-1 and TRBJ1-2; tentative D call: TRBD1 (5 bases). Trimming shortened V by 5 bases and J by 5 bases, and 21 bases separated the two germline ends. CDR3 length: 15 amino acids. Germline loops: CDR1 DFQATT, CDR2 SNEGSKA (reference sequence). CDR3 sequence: CSAGDPTMLQYGYTF. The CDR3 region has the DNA TGCAGTGCTGGGGACCCGACGATGTTACAATATGGCTACACCTTC.

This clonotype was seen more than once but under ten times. CDR3 sequence: CSALGGPNSYEQYF. The DNA of the CDR3 is TGCAGTGCCCTGGGGGGCCCAAACTCCTACGAGCAGTACTTC. The chain uses TRBV20-1 and TRBJ2-7; the D call may be TRBD1 or TRBD2 (6 bases each). The germline gives CDR1 DFQATT, CDR2 SNEGSKA (reference sequence). The CDR3 is 14 residues long. Trimming pared 6 bases from V and 0 bases from J, leaving 15 bases between.

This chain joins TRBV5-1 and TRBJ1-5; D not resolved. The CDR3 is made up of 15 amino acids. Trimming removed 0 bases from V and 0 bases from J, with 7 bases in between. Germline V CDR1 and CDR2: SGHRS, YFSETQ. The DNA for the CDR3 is TGCGCCAGCAGCTTGGACAGCTATAGCAATCAGCCCCAGCATTTT. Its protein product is CASSLDSYSNQPQHF.

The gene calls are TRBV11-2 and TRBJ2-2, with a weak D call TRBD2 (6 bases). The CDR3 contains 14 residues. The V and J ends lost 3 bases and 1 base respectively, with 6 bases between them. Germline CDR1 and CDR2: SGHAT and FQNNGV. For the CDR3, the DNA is TGTGCCAGCAGCTTGGAGGGGAACACCGGGGAGCTGTTTTTT. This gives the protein CASSLEGNTGELFF. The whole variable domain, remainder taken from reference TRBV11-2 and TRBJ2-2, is EAGVAQSPRYKIIEKRQSVAFWCNPISGHATLYWYQQILGQGPKLLIQFQNNGVVDDSQLPKDRFSAERLKGVDSTLKIQPAKLEDSAVYLCASSLEGNTGELFFGEGSRLTVL.

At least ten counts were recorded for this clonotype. The CDR3 spells CASSLGGGQPQHF. The CDR3, as DNA: TGTGCCAGCAGCTTGGGGGGAGGTCAGCCCCAGCATTTT. The chain combines TRBV5-5 with TRBJ1-5; no reliable D call. Germline V CDR1 and CDR2: SGHKS, YYEKEE (reference sequence). Deletions cut 0 bases from V and 6 bases from J, with 7 bases between. The CDR3 loop spans 13 amino acids.

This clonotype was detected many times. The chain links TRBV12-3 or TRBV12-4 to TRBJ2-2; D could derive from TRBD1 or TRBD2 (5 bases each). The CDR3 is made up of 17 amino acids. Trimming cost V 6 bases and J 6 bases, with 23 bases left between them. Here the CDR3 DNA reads TGTGCCAGCAGCCGTTTACCTACCGGGACGTCTGCCGGGGAGCTGTTTTTT. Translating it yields CASSRLPTGTSAGELFF.